The source of this T cell receptor (beta chain) is a study of blood T cell repertoires in COVID-19 (dated by TCRdb to 2018 to 2020). General notes on the study: Samples from collaborators originated in the United States, Italy and Spain and spanned both the acute and convalescent phases of COVID-19. The material from the prospective study consisted of cDNA or gDNA derived from T cells, B-cell-depleted T cells, or PBMCs. Deeply sampled blood TCRbeta repertoires from subjects exposed to, actively infected with, or recovered from COVID-19 were included in the dataset. A freely available public database, intended as a resource for researchers studying the immune response to SARS-CoV-2, is where the repertoires were released. The samples were drawn from two sources: the first 160 participants of the ongoing ImmuneRACE study, and 1,000 to 1,500 subjects contributed by 6 global collaborators. Nearly every sample came with metadata listing a de-identified subject ID, COVID-19 status, age in years and sex. Where available, HLA class I and class II types were obtained from metadata supplied by the sample provider rather than from assay-based typing. Summary of the overall study and its limitations: How much clinical and demographic metadata was included differed by source and by participant, and the metadata was provided uncurated.

Note on this clone: What antigen it recognizes has not been identified. No base qualities exist here, and no much larger clone lies one base off it.

V is trimmed back by 6 bases and J by 5 bases, and the junction contains 10 bases that no gene match accounts for. Including cysteine and phenylalanine, the CDR3 has 15 amino acids. CDR3 DNA only is kept here, 45 bases in frame from base 1. For CDR1 and CDR2, the germline V gene lists MNHEY and SVGAGI. Whole blood was collected in K2EDTA tubes by collaborating institutions according to the institutions' own protocols. For TCRbeta analysis, collaborator samples were shipped as frozen whole blood, as isolated PBMCs, or as DNA extracted from either sample type. TCRbeta CDR3 regions were amplified from genomic DNA by means of the immunoSEQ Assay, a bias-controlled multiplex PCR. The source study handled its data this way. Within the assay, amplification of reference gene primers was used to estimate how many nucleated cells each sample contained. Sequence reads were collapsed and filtered to measure the absolute abundance of every unique TCRbeta CDR3 rearrangement. Productive Simpson clonality was computed per sample as the square root of Simpson's diversity index over productive rearrangements. Here the immuneACCESS table is served through TCRdb, limited to in-frame sequences with V and J called. Missing clones are a known gap in these copies; in checked studies unresolved V genes cover under half, and the rest lacks a known reason. D and trimming come from the DNA, and the V and J calls and clone size come from that table. The sample has over 100,000 clones on record, 80% to 90% of them singletons. The top ten hold less than 1.5% of the sample.

The source is a human donor in a cohort sampled during active COVID-19. The chain employs TRBV6-5 and TRBJ1-1; TRBD1 lines up with 9 middle nucleotides. Material for sequencing was peripheral blood. The CDR3 protein is CASRPPGQGKTEAFF. DNA sequence: TGTGCCAGCAGACCTCCGGGACAGGGAAAAACTGAAGCTTTCTTT.